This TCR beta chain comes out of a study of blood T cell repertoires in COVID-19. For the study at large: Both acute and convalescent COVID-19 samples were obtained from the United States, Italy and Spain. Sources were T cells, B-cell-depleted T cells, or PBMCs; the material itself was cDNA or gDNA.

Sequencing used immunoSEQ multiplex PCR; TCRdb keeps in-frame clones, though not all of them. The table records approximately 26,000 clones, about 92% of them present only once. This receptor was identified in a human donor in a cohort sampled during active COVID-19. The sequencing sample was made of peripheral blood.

CDR3 nucleotide sequence: TGCAGCGTTGAATCGGGAACCCGGCTCGAGCAGTACTTC. Its protein product is CSVESGTRLEQYF. The chain recombines TRBV29-1 with TRBJ2-7, with D perhaps TRBD2 (5 bases). The CDR3 sequence is 13 residues long. Germline V gene data show CDR1 as SQVTM and CDR2 as ANQGSEA. The V gene lost 2 bases and the J gene lost 6 bases, with 14 bases spanning the gap.